Below, 5 T cell receptor beta chains from the same sample are listed, as sequenced in a study of spatial heterogeneity in lung cancer. In TCRdb, the 5' RACE reads were re-called with MiXCR into one record per CDR3 protein. The sample has around 95,000 distinct CDR3 sequences; 4% to 4.5% are singletons. Time point reported: sample taken at primary tumor resection. The antigens these receptors bind are not known. Study-wide points: Higher tumor mutation counts went along with higher counts of expanded intratumoral alpha and beta TCRs.

The sample in question was lung tumor tissue, obtained at surgery. The source of these receptors is a male donor with early-stage non-small cell lung cancer.

In this sample, this clonotype turned up many times. The chain combines TRBV5-4 with TRBJ2-3, with 9 positions matching TRBD2. The CDR3 contains 16 residues. The J segment lost 1 base and the V segment lost 6 bases, leaving 9 bases of the junction unmatched. CDR1 SGHNT and CDR2 YYREEE come from the germline V gene (reference sequence). The CDR3 reads CASTLEAGGGTDTQYF. As DNA, the CDR3 is TGTGCCAGCACCCTGGAGGCGGGAGGGGGCACAGATACGCAGTATTTT. Drawing the rest from reference TRBV5-4 and TRBJ2-3, the complete variable domain is ETGVTQSPTHLIKTRGQQVTLRCSSQSGHNTVSWYQQALGQGPQFIFQYYREEENGRGNFPPRFSGLQFPNYSSELNVNALELDDSALYLCASTLEAGGGTDTQYFGPGTRLTVL.

This clonotype has a count of ten or more. The chain is built from TRBV5-5 and TRBJ1-4; no reliable D call. Trimming left V 1 base short and J 0 bases short, with 4 bases between. The CDR3 spans 14 residues. Germline lookup yields CDR1 SGHKS and CDR2 YYEKEE (reference sequence). DNA of the CDR3: TGTGCCAGCAGCTTGACCTCAACTAATGAAAAACTGTTTTTT. This codes for CASSLTSTNEKLFF. Looking up the rest from reference TRBV5-5 and TRBJ1-4 gives the full variable domain: DAGVTQSPTHLIKTRGQQVTLRCSPISGHKSVSWYQQVLGQGPQFIFQYYEKEERGRGNFPDRFSARQFPNYSSELNVNALLLGDSALYLCASSLTSTNEKLFFGSGTQLSVL.

This clonotype was counted at least ten times. The chain has TRBV14 and TRBJ2-1; the D is unclear. Per the germline V gene, CDR1 is SGHDN and CDR2 is FVKESK. This CDR3 has 11 amino acids. Trimming left V 4 bases short and J 10 bases short, with 8 bases between. In DNA, the CDR3 is TGTGCCAGCAGCCTCGACTGGGAGCAGTTCTTC. Translation gives CASSLDWEQFF.

The table lists this clonotype with a few counts. This chain links TRBV7-2 with TRBJ2-5; the D call may be TRBD1 or TRBD2 (5 bases each). Germline CDR1 is SGHTA and CDR2 is FQGNSA. This CDR3 spans 16 amino acids. V dropped 2 bases and J dropped 2 bases, with 15 bases sitting between them. The CDR3 DNA reads TGTGCCAGCAGCTTAAGTCGGGGTGGGGCTCAAGAGACCCAGTACTTC. Translation gives CASSLSRGGAQETQYF.

This clonotype was found many times. V gene TRBV7-9 combines with J gene TRBJ2-1; TRBD2 agrees at 12 bases. With V trimmed by 3 bases and J by 7 bases, 4 bases remained unmatched. CDR3 length equals 15 residues. Germline V gene data show CDR1 as SEHNR and CDR2 as FQNEAQ (reference sequence). The CDR3 nucleotides are TGTGCCAGCAGCTTTTTTACTAGCGGGAGGAATGAGCAGTTCTTC. Protein sequence: CASSFFTSGRNEQFF.